This entry concerns a single T cell receptor (beta chain). What it recognizes is unknown. Lesional scalp punch biopsies and peripheral blood came from alopecia areata patients. Germline V CDR1 and CDR2: ENHRY, SYGVKD. The CDR3 length is 13 residues. V dropped 11 bases and J dropped 5 bases, with 15 bases sitting between them. This sample was included in a study of CD8+ T cells in alopecia areata. Findings and caveats of the study: Greater clonality was observed in lesional scalp samples, especially alopecia totalis/universalis, versus normal scalp. Normal skin's resident alphabeta T cells are sequenced alongside lesional scalp T cells.

RNA was isolated and reverse transcribed to cDNA, the sequencing template. Here immunoSEQ multiplex PCR was the method, and the copy in TCRdb shows in-frame clones only, minus some. The sample includes approximately 150,000 clones, less than 80% of them seen just once. V is TRBV10-3 and J is TRBJ2-2; D is undetermined. The sequence was collected from a human donor with alopecia areata. Here the sequenced sample was CD8+ T cells sorted from blood, taken at week 0. DNA for the CDR3: TGTGCCTCCACCCGCGGTGGGACCGGGGAGCTGTTTTTT. This translates into CASTRGGTGELFF.